The sequence of this TCR beta chain was determined in a study of OX40 agonist ivuxolimab in advanced cancers. Study at large: The group had a mean age of about 65 years, ranged from about 20 to 80, and was 80% to 85% male.

Germline V gene lookup returns CDR1 MGHRA and CDR2 YSYEKL. The germline V and J ends were trimmed by 1 base and 4 bases, with 10 bases remaining between them. There are 14 residues in the CDR3. Comments on this clone: No antigen is known for it.

General study findings and limits: Antigen specificity was not determined for the expanded peripheral T cells.

The data were produced by immunoSEQ multiplex PCR, yet TCRdb's version contains in-frame clones alone and is incomplete. The table records about 79,000 clones, roughly 90% of them present only once. Sequences were derived from CD4+ or CD8+ T cells sorted from blood, sampled in a trial of the OX40 agonist ivuxolimab. The TCR sequence derives from an adult with an advanced solid tumor such as melanoma, head and neck, liver or kidney cancer. The rearrangement joins TRBV4-1 to TRBJ1-1; D remains unclear. The CDR3 loop is CASSQVQERTEAFF. The CDR3 DNA is TGCGCCAGCAGCCAAGTGCAAGAACGCACTGAAGCTTTCTTT.